The sequence of this TCR beta chain was determined in a study of blood T cell repertoires in COVID-19. Study background: COVID-19 samples from acute and convalescent phases originated in the United States, Italy and Spain.

Libraries were prepared by immunoSEQ multiplex PCR; TCRdb keeps only in-frame clonotypes and omits some of them. Of under 65,000 clones listed, approximately 75% are singletons. Trimming pared 10 bases from V and 7 bases from J, leaving 25 bases between. The germline CDR1 and CDR2 sequences are LNHDA and SQIVND (reference sequence). The CDR3 spans 15 residues. This receptor was taken from a man aged 60 to 75 with COVID-19, enrolled during active disease. Sequenced sample: peripheral blood. The chain uses TRBV19 and TRBJ1-2; a weak D match, TRBD1 (6 bases). The CDR3 reads CATAQGTQSVGGYTF. As DNA, the CDR3 is TGTGCCACCGCCCAGGGGACGCAGAGCGTCGGTGGCTACACCTTC.